Each of the 18 T cell receptor beta chains below was sequenced from the same sample in a study of blood T cells in healthy people across ages. Then a second PCR, running roughly 7 to 11 cycles, was carried out with a sample-barcoded 5' primer and a J-beta primer mix. TCRdb itself ran the 5' RACE reads through MiXCR, one entry per CDR3 protein. There are hundreds of thousands of distinct CDR3 sequences in the sample; around two fifths occur only once, and around 21% lies in the top ten. Specimen: blood. These receptors were taken from a man in his sixties in good health.

Of note for this clonotype: At one end, the junction sequence differs from germline, possibly due to a read error. The gene calls are TRBV6-5 and TRBJ1-1; D is uncertain. The length of the CDR3 is 15 residues. The germline gives CDR1 MNHEY, CDR2 SVGAGI. The CDR3 DNA reads as TGTGCCAGCAGTTACTCGCAGGATGGTCACACTAAAGCTTTCTTT. Protein sequence: CASSYSQDGHTKAFF.

This clonotype was observed a handful of times. The J gene is TRBJ2-7, the V gene TRBV20-1, with 7 bases identical to TRBD1. The germline gives CDR1 DFQATT, CDR2 SNEGSKA (reference sequence). CDR3 size: 15 residues. The CDR3 loop is CSLSSIPGQSYEQYF. The CDR3 DNA reads TGCAGCCTATCCTCTATTCCGGGACAGTCCTACGAGCAGTACTTC.

This clonotype was seen more than once but under ten times. The CDR3 region has the DNA TGCAGCGTTGTCGGCGGGGGCCTTGGCACAGATACGCAGTATTTT. Translated: CSVVGGGLGTDTQYF. The chain has TRBV29-1 and TRBJ2-3, with D possibly matching TRBD2 (7 bases). The CDR3 extends over 15 amino acids. CDR1 SQVTM and CDR2 ANQGSEA come from the germline V gene. V dropped 4 bases and J dropped 1 base, with 15 bases sitting between them.

The chain uses TRBV2 and TRBJ2-5; TRBD1 might be the D (7 bases). The tail of the sequence fits TRBJ2-7 better, so the J call may be wrong. The CDR3 spans 15 residues. The germline CDR1 and CDR2 sequences are SNHLY and FYNNEI. This chain's CDR3 is CASIPQAGGSYEQYF. CDR3 coding DNA: TGTGCCAGCATTCCGCAAGCAGGGGGGTCCTACGAGCAGTACTTC.

The J gene is TRBJ1-4, the V gene TRBV29-1, with TRBD1 as a possible D gene (5 bases). Germline V CDR1 and CDR2: SQVTM, ANQGSEA. CDR3 length: 14 amino acids. V shed 3 bases and J shed 4 bases, with 12 bases lying between them. CDR3 bases: TGCAGCGTTGAGATCGGGGCGCTTAATGAAAAACTGTTTTTT. Translating it yields CSVEIGALNEKLFF.

The rearrangement joins TRBV6-2 or TRBV6-3 to TRBJ2-1, with TRBD2 identical over 12 bases. The CDR3 is 16 residues long. Trimming took 0 bases from V and 7 from J; bases not matched to a gene: 4. The germline gives CDR1 MNHEY, CDR2 SVGEGT. The CDR3 region has the DNA TGTGCCAGCAGTTACTCTCTAGCGGGGGGGCGTAATGAGCAGTTCTTC. Encoded protein: CASSYSLAGGRNEQFF.

This chain links TRBV28 with TRBJ2-7, with D tentatively TRBD1 (5 bases). CDR1 and CDR2 (germline): MDHEN, SYDVKM. V gave up 3 bases and J gave up 4 bases, with 16 bases separating them. This CDR3 region has 15 residues. The CDR3 sequence is CASSFSTRQKYEQYF. CDR3 DNA: TGTGCCAGCAGTTTCTCTACCCGACAGAAATACGAGCAGTACTTC.

The rearrangement uses TRBV4-3 and TRBJ1-5; possible D gene TRBD1, 6 bases. The CDR3 extends over 16 amino acids. V dropped 0 bases and J dropped 7 bases, with 16 bases sitting between them. Germline V gives CDR1 LGHNA, CDR2 YSLEER. CDR3 amino acids: CASSQDIRGWEQPQHF. For the CDR3, the DNA is TGCGCCAGCAGCCAAGATATCAGGGGCTGGGAACAGCCCCAGCATTTT.

V usage is TRBV15 and J usage is TRBJ2-7; TRBD1 matches 12 bases. The CDR3 has 16 residues. J was trimmed by 4 bases and V by 3 bases; bases with no gene match: 7. CDR1 LNHNV and CDR2 YYDKDF come from the germline V gene (reference sequence). The CDR3 DNA sequence: TGTGCCACCAGCAGGTCCGGGACAGGGGGCTTTTACGAGCAGTACTTC. Translation: CATSRSGTGGFYEQYF.

In the case of this clonotype: This may be a read error: a much more frequent sequence differs by one nucleotide. The chain combines TRBV10-3 with TRBJ2-7; no firm D call. The CDR3 extends over 14 amino acids. In germline, CDR1 is ENHRY, CDR2 SYGVKD. DNA for the CDR3: TGTGTCATCAGTGAGTCTTTCCCAGGATCCGAGCAGTACTTC. Protein sequence: CVISESFPGSEQYF.

The J gene is TRBJ2-6, the V gene TRBV6-5, with D unresolved. The CDR3 loop spans 15 amino acids. Between the trimmed V and J ends, which lost 0 bases and 3 bases, there was a span of 6 bases. Germline V gives CDR1 MNHEY, CDR2 SVGAGI. The CDR3 spells CASSYSMDGANVLTF. The DNA of the CDR3 is TGTGCCAGCAGTTACTCAATGGATGGGGCCAACGTCCTGACTTTC.

The chain combines TRBV7-8 with TRBJ1-2; D possibly corresponds to TRBD1 (6 bases). The germline CDR1 and CDR2 sequences are SGHVS and FQNEAQ. This CDR3 has 14 residues. V was clipped by 6 bases and J by 7 bases, with 18 bases between them. The CDR3 DNA follows: TGTGCCAGCAGTCAGGCAAGGGGGGTACTTGGCTACACCTTC. Amino acid sequence: CASSQARGVLGYTF.

V gene TRBV20-1 combines with J gene TRBJ2-7; TRBD1 aligns across 12 bases. The CDR3 is 14 residues long. Germline V lookup: CDR1 DFQATT, CDR2 SNEGSKA (reference sequence). V was pared by 3 bases and J by 5 bases, with 5 bases of the junction left unmatched. Written as DNA, the CDR3 is TGCAGTGCTAGCACCGGGACAGGGGGCCACGAGCAGTACTTC. It specifies CSASTGTGGHEQYF.

J is TRBJ2-3 and V is TRBV28; the match to TRBD1 covers 7 bases. From germline, CDR1 is MDHEN and CDR2 SYDVKM. J gave up 3 bases and V 4 bases, and 10 bases lay outside the gene matches. The CDR3 consists of 16 residues. The CDR3 DNA follows: TGTGCCAGCAGTTACTCGGTAACAGGGGCGACAGATACGCAGTATTTT. Its protein product is CASSYSVTGATDTQYF.

The CDR3 bases are TGTGCTAGTGGTCCAGCGGGACCGGTCTCCTACGAGCAGTACTTC. Protein sequence: CASGPAGPVSYEQYF. V gene TRBV12-5 combines with J gene TRBJ2-7; 7 bases line up with TRBD2. The V gene's germline CDR1 is LGHNT and CDR2 FRNRAP. This CDR3 comprises 15 residues. V gave up 5 bases and J gave up 0 bases; unmatched junction bases: 7.

The chain employs TRBV9 and TRBJ2-6; unclear D gene. Germline assignment: CDR1 SGDLS and CDR2 YYNGEE. This CDR3 contains 14 residues. V lost 3 bases to trimming and J lost 4 bases, with 8 bases between them. The CDR3 region is CASSAVSGANVLTF. In DNA, the CDR3 is TGTGCCAGCAGCGCCGTCTCCGGGGCCAACGTCCTGACTTTC.

This clonotype was seen repeatedly, ten times or more. The rearrangement links TRBV7-2 to TRBJ2-1; 7 nucleotides agree with TRBD2. V gave up 3 bases and J gave up 0 bases; unmatched junction bases: 8. Germline V gene data show CDR1 as SGHTA and CDR2 as FQGNSA. The length of the CDR3 is 17 residues. The CDR3 here is CASSFTLARSSYNEQFF. The CDR3 bases are TGTGCCAGCAGCTTCACACTAGCGAGGAGCTCCTACAATGAGCAGTTCTTC.

V gene TRBV7-8 combines with J gene TRBJ2-2; tentatively, D is TRBD2 (6 bases). V was cut by 1 base and J by 1 base, with 7 bases left in between. The CDR3 loop spans 15 amino acids. In germline, CDR1 is SGHVS, CDR2 FQNEAQ. Written as DNA, the CDR3 is TGTGCCAGCAGCTTAGTGGGGGGGAACACCGGGGAGCTGTTTTTT. This gives the protein CASSLVGGNTGELFF.